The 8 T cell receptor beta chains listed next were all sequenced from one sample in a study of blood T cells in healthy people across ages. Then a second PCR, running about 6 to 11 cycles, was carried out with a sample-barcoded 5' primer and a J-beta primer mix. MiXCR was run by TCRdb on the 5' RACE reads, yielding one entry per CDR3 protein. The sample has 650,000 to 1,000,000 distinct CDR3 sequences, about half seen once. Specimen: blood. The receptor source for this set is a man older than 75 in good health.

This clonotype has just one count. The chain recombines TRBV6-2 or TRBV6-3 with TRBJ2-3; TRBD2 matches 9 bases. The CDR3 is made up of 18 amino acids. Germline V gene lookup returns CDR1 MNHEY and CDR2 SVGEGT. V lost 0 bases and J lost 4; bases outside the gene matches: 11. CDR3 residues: CASSYSGGGRAEADTQYF. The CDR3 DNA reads TGTGCCAGCAGTTACTCGGGCGGCGGGAGGGCCGAGGCAGATACGCAGTATTTT.

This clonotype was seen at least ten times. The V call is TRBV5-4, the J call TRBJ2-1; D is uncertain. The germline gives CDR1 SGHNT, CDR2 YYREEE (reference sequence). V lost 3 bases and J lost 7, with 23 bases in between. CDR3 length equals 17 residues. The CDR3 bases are TGTGCCAGCAGCTCAGTGAGCATTAGGTTGCCGATAAATGAGCAGTTCTTC. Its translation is CASSSVSIRLPINEQFF.

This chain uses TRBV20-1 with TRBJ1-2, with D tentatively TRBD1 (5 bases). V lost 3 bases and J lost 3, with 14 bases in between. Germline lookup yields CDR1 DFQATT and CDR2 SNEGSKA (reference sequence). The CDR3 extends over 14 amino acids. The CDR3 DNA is TGCAGTGCTAGGAGGGACCCGGCTCACTATGGCTACACCTTC. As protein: CSARRDPAHYGYTF.

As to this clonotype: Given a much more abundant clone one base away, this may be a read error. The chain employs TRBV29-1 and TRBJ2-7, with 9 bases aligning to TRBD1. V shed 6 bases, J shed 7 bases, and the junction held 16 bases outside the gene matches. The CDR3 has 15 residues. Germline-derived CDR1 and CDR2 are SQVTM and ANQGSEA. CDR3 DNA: TGCAGCGTAGCAGGGACAGGGAGCTCCTACAATGAGCAGTACTTC. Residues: CSVAGTGSSYNEQYF.

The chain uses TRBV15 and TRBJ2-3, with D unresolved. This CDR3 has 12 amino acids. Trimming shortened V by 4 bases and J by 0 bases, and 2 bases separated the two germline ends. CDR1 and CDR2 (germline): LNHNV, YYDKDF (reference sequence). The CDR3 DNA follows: TGTGCCACCAGCATGAGCACAGATACGCAGTATTTT. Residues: CATSMSTDTQYF.

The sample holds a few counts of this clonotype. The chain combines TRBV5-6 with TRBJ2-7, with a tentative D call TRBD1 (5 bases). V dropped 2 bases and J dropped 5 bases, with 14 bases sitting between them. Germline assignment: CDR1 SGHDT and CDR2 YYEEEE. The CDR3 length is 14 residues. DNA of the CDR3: TGTGCCAGCAGCTTCGCTTCAGGGCTGGACGAGCAGTACTTC. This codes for CASSFASGLDEQYF.

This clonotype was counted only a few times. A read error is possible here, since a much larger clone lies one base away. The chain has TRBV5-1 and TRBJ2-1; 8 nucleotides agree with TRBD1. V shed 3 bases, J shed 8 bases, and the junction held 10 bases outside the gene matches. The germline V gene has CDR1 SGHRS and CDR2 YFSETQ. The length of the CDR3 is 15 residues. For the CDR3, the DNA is TGCGCCAGCAGCTGGGTTCGCCAGGGGGCCGATGAGCAGTTCTTC. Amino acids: CASSWVRQGADEQFF.

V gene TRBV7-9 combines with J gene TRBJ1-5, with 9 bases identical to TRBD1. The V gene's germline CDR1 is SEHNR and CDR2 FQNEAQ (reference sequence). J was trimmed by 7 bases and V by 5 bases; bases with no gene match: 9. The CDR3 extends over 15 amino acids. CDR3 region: CASSPGTGSHQPQHF. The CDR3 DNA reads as TGTGCCAGCAGCCCCGGGACAGGGAGCCACCAGCCCCAGCATTTT. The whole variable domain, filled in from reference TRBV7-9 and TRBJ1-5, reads DTGVSQNPRHKITKRGQNVTFRCDPISEHNRLYWYRQTLGQGPEFLTYFQNEAQLEKSRLLSDRFSAERPKGSFSTLEIQRTEQGDSAMYLCASSPGTGSHQPQHFGDGTRLSIL.